Listed here are 17 T cell receptor beta chains from one sample, sequenced in a study of long-term antiretroviral therapy in people with HIV (dated by TCRdb to between 2022 and 2023). The immunoSEQ hsTCRB v3.0 assay was used at survey level resolution to sequence the TRB variable region. TCRdb provides this immuneACCESS table in a form limited to in-frame rearrangements. Some clones are lacking; in checked studies, under half of them reflect an unresolved V gene, and why the rest are absent is not known. Across this sample there are tens of thousands of clones, with roughly four fifths seen only once. Together, the top ten hold 6.2% of the sample. The sample consisted of unsorted PBMCs, taken 1 year after starting antiretroviral therapy. The receptors derive from a man younger than 30 with HIV.

V usage is TRBV28 and J usage is TRBJ1-2; D remains unclear. The ends were cut back, 0 bases at V and 0 bases at J, with 11 bases in the middle. CDR1 is MDHEN, CDR2 SYDVKM, per germline. The CDR3 covers 16 residues. The CDR3 DNA reads as TGTGCCAGCAGTTTATGGGCGGCAGGTTCTAACTATGGCTACACCTTC. It yields the protein CASSLWAAGSNYGYTF.

The chain joins TRBV6-5 to TRBJ1-1; 10 bases match TRBD1. This CDR3 region has 14 residues. V was clipped by 6 bases and J by 5 bases; unmatched bases: 6. From germline, CDR1 is MNHEY and CDR2 SVGAGI. The CDR3 is CASSLGTGETEAFF. CDR3 DNA sequence: TGTGCCAGCAGCCTCGGGACAGGGGAGACTGAAGCTTTCTTT.

This CDR3 reads CASSEYDPGQRNYGYTF. As DNA, the CDR3 is TGTGCCAGCAGTGAATATGACCCCGGGCAGAGAAACTATGGCTACACCTTC. This chain uses TRBV25-1 with TRBJ1-2; no clear D. Germline V gives CDR1 MGHDK, CDR2 SYGVNS. Trimming left V 0 bases short and J 2 bases short, with 16 bases between. This CDR3 is 17 amino acids long.

This chain uses TRBV19 with TRBJ1-5, with D unresolved. CDR3 length: 15 amino acids. V shed 5 bases and J shed 3 bases, with 14 bases lying between them. Germline CDR1 reads LNHDA; CDR2 reads SQIVND (reference sequence). DNA for the CDR3: TGTGCCAGTAGTTCTACGGCCGCTTCCAATCAGCCCCAGCATTTT. Its translation: CASSSTAASNQPQHF.

This clone was counted only a few times. The V gene is TRBV7-9, the J gene TRBJ1-1; tentatively, D is TRBD1 (6 bases). Trimming pared 0 bases from V and 10 bases from J, leaving 15 bases between. CDR1 and CDR2 (germline): SEHNR, FQNEAQ (reference sequence). The CDR3 covers 14 residues. CDR3 sequence (DNA): TGTGCCAGCAGCTTAGCTACAGGGTCTGCGGTAGCTTTCTTT. Translation: CASSLATGSAVAFF.

The chain uses TRBV9 and TRBJ2-7; TRBD2 agrees at 11 bases. The CDR3 loop spans 15 amino acids. Per the germline V gene, CDR1 is SGDLS and CDR2 is YYNGEE. The trim removed 0 bases at V and 4 bases at J, leaving 3 bases unmatched. In DNA, the CDR3 is TGTGCCAGCAGCGTAGAGCCTAGCGGGAGGTACGAGCAGTACTTC. Protein sequence: CASSVEPSGRYEQYF.

V gene TRBV2 combines with J gene TRBJ2-2, with D possibly matching TRBD2 (6 bases). Germline V gene lookup returns CDR1 SNHLY and CDR2 FYNNEI. V lost 3 bases, J lost 6 bases, and 17 bases lay in between. The CDR3 length is 16 residues. The CDR3 nucleotides are TGTGCCAGCAGTGACATCTTAGCGGAAAACTCCGGGGAGCTGTTTTTT. Protein sequence: CASSDILAENSGELFF.

The chain is built from TRBV10-3 and TRBJ1-5; TRBD1 matches at 7 bases. The J segment lost 1 base and the V segment lost 3 bases, leaving 3 bases of the junction unmatched. This CDR3 is 15 amino acids long. The germline V gene encodes CDR1 ENHRY and CDR2 SYGVKD. The CDR3: CAISDQGVSNQPQHF. The CDR3 coding sequence is TGTGCCATCAGTGACCAGGGGGTCAGCAATCAGCCCCAGCATTTT.

The chain employs TRBV4-1 and TRBJ1-1, with D uncertain. Trimming removed 6 bases at V and 4 bases at J, with 15 bases between. Germline loops: CDR1 MGHRA, CDR2 YSYEKL. The CDR3 covers 14 residues. The CDR3 region is CASSSKGPGTEAFF. The CDR3 DNA is TGCGCCAGCAGTTCTAAAGGTCCGGGCACTGAAGCTTTCTTT.

This clone showed up just once. The chain is built from TRBV5-6 and TRBJ1-2, with 7 bases matching TRBD1. CDR3 size: 18 residues. Per germline, CDR1 SGHDT and CDR2 YYEEEE. Germline trimming cut 4 bases from V and 1 base from J; bases unmatched to any gene: 16. Written as DNA, the CDR3 is TGTGCCAGCAGCCCGAGGGGGCGGGAGGAGGGCTATAACTATGGCTACACCTTC. Amino acid sequence: CASSPRGREEGYNYGYTF.

This clone was picked up a small number of times. The chain has TRBV19 and TRBJ2-2, with D possibly TRBD1 on 5 matching bases. CDR1 is LNHDA and CDR2 is SQIVND in the germline V gene (reference sequence). V was clipped by 3 bases and J by 4 bases, with 15 bases between them. The CDR3 has 16 amino acids. CDR3 residues: CASSIWKGMGTGELFF. In nucleotides, the CDR3 is TGTGCCAGTAGTATTTGGAAGGGGATGGGCACCGGGGAGCTGTTTTTT.

The chain joins TRBV9 to TRBJ1-5; no clear D gene. Per germline, CDR1 SGDLS and CDR2 YYNGEE. Trimming cost V 4 bases and J 1 base, with 18 bases left between them. This CDR3 is built from 17 residues. The CDR3 sequence is CASSSRPRTVSNQPQHF. Here the CDR3 DNA reads TGTGCCAGCAGCTCTCGGCCCCGGACGGTAAGCAATCAGCCCCAGCATTTT.

The chain couples TRBV7-2 to TRBJ2-1; 9 nucleotides align to TRBD2. Germline V gene lookup returns CDR1 SGHTA and CDR2 FQGNSA. This CDR3 spans 15 amino acids. Losses at the gene ends were 5 bases for V and 7 bases for J; bases not matched to a gene: 9. In DNA, the CDR3 is TGTGCCAGCAGCCGTGGGCGGGGGGGCCGTAATGAGCAGTTCTTC. It codes for CASSRGRGGRNEQFF. Supplemented by reference TRBV7-2 and TRBJ2-1, the full variable domain reads GAGVSQSPSNKVTEKGKDVELRCDPISGHTALYWYRQSLGQGLEFLIYFQGNSAPDKSGLPSDRFSAERTGGSVSTLTIQRTQQEDSAVYLCASSRGRGGRNEQFFGPGTRLTVL.

The rearrangement joins TRBV18 to TRBJ2-7; no clear D. The V end was cut by 6 bases, the J end by 0 bases, with 15 bases between. The V gene's germline CDR1 is KGHSH and CDR2 LQKENI. This CDR3 is built from 15 residues. CDR3 coding DNA: TGTGCCAGCTCCCTACCAAGGTGGGGCTCCTACGAGCAGTACTTC. It specifies CASSLPRWGSYEQYF.

This clone was recorded once. This chain connects TRBV27 to TRBJ2-7, with TRBD1 identical over 9 bases. Germline CDR1 reads MNHEY; CDR2 reads SMNVEV (reference sequence). Trimming cost V 5 bases and J 6 bases; bases outside gene matches: 17. The CDR3 extends over 17 amino acids. Written as DNA, the CDR3 is TGTGCCAGCAGTCCAACAATATCGGCGGGACAGGGCAGCGAGCAGTACTTC. This encodes CASSPTISAGQGSEQYF.

This clone was seen just once. The chain is built from TRBV5-4 and TRBJ2-7; 11 positions agree with TRBD1. CDR3 length: 14 residues. The J segment lost 4 bases and the V segment lost 3 bases, leaving 3 bases of the junction unmatched. Germline lookup yields CDR1 SGHNT and CDR2 YYREEE (reference sequence). The CDR3 DNA reads as TGTGCCAGCAGCTCCGGACAGGGGGCGTACGAGCAGTACTTC. Translation: CASSSGQGAYEQYF.

The rearrangement joins TRBV25-1 to TRBJ2-7, with 7 bases matching TRBD2. V was clipped by 8 bases and J by 1 base; unmatched bases: 5. CDR1 and CDR2 (germline): MGHDK, SYGVNS. This CDR3 spans 13 amino acids. The chain's CDR3 is CASGLAESYEQYF. CDR3 in DNA: TGTGCCAGCGGTCTAGCGGAATCCTACGAGCAGTACTTC.